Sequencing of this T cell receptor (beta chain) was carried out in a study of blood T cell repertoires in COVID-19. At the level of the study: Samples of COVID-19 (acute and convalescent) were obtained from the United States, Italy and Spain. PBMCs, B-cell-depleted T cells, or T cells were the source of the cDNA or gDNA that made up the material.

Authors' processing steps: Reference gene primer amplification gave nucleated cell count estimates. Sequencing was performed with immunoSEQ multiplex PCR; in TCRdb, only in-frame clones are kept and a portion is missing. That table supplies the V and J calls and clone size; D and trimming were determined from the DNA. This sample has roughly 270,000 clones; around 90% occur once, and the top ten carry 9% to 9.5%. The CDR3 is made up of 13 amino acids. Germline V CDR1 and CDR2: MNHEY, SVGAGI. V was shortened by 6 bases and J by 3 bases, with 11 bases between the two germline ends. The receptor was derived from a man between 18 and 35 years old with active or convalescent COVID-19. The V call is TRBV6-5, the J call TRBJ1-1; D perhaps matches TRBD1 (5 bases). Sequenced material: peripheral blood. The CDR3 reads CASSHQGDTEAFF. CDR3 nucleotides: TGTGCCAGCAGCCACCAGGGTGACACTGAAGCTTTCTTT.